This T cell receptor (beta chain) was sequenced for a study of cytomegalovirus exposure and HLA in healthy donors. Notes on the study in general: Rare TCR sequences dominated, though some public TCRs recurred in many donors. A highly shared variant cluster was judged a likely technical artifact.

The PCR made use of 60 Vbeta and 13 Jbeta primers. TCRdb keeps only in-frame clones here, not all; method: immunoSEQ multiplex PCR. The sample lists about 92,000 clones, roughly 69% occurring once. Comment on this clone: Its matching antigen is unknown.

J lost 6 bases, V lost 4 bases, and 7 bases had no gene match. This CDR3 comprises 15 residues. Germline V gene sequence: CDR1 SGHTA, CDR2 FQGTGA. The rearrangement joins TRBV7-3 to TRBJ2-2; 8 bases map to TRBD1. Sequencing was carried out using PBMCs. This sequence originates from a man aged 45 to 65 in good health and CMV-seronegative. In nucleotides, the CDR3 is TGTGCCAGCAGCTCAGGGGGCGCATTCGCCGGGGAGCTGTTTTTT. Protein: CASSSGGAFAGELFF.